The present T cell receptor beta chain was sequenced within a study of early T cells in non-severe SARS-CoV-2 infection. Study background: Chains were unpaired, as sequencing was done on bulk RNA from unsorted whole blood. Study-level findings and limits: Using VDJdb, the matching emphasized anti-spike CD8 responses while missing private and CD4 specificities.

There are many counts of this clonotype. Its antigen remains unknown. Individual cDNA molecules were tagged with unique molecular identifiers. MiXCR, applied by TCRdb to the 5' RACE reads, yields one record per CDR3 protein. The table includes around 63,000 distinct CDR3 sequences, 5.9% detected once. The sequence derives from an adult who was a healthcare worker with PCR-confirmed SARS-CoV-2 infection or an uninfected control (not recorded which). This sample comprised whole blood, obtained at baseline.

CDR3 sequence: CAISEENVSSYEQYF. Here the CDR3 DNA reads TGTGCCATCAGTGAGGAGAATGTAAGCTCCTACGAGCAGTACTTC. The chain combines TRBV10-3 with TRBJ2-7; D is uncertain. V gave up 2 bases and J gave up 0 bases, with 11 bases separating them. Germline lookup yields CDR1 ENHRY and CDR2 SYGVKD. This CDR3 comprises 15 residues.